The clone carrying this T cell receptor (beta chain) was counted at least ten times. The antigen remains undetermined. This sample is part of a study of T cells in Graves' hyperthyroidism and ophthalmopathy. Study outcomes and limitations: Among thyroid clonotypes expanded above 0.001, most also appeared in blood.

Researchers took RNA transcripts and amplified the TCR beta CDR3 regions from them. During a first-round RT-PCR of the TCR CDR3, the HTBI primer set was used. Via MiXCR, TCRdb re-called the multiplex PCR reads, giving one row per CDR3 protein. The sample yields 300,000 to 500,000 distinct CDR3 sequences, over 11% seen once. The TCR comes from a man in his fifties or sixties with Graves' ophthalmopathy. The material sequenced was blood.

The CDR3 DNA reads as TGTGCCAGCAGTTTAATCAACCAAGAGACCCAGTACTTC. Amino acid sequence: CASSLINQETQYF. The rearrangement links TRBV28 to TRBJ2-5; D is uncertain. This CDR3 is 13 amino acids long. CDR1 and CDR2 (germline): MDHEN, SYDVKM. V dropped 2 bases and J dropped 0 bases, with 4 bases sitting between them.